The present entry profiles one T cell receptor (beta chain) with its context. This sample stems from a study of T cell responses to AZD1222 COVID-19 vaccine. Clones were read by immunoSEQ multiplex PCR, and TCRdb kept only the in-frame ones, dropping some. The table lists 160,000 or so clones, 90% to 95% of them singletons, with 1.5% in the top ten. The V gene lost 0 bases and the J gene lost 6 bases, with 8 bases spanning the gap. The CDR3 runs 13 residues. CDR1 is SEHNR and CDR2 is FQNEAQ in the germline V gene (reference sequence). Source: peripheral blood, taken 28 days after the second AZD1222 dose. The sequence derives from an adult who received the AZD1222 COVID-19 vaccine. This rearrangement joins TRBV7-9 to TRBJ1-2; D is unclear. CDR3 residues: CASSLARGNGYTF. CDR3 nucleotide sequence: TGTGCCAGCAGCTTAGCACGGGGTAATGGCTACACCTTC.